What follows is one TCR beta chain and its context. This entry comes from a study of early T cells in non-severe SARS-CoV-2 infection. A single record per CDR3 protein comes from TCRdb applying MiXCR to the 5' RACE reads. The sample includes under 70,000 distinct CDR3 sequences, over 10% of them seen just once. The material was whole blood, obtained at baseline. The receptor was isolated from an adult who was a healthcare worker with PCR-confirmed SARS-CoV-2 infection or an uninfected control (not recorded which).

The CDR3, as DNA: TGTGCCAGCAGCTTAACCTCGGACCGGAGGTCCTACGAGCAGTACTTC. Translation: CASSLTSDRRSYEQYF. The chain is built from TRBV7-3 and TRBJ2-7, with a tentative D call TRBD2 (5 bases). The germline gives CDR1 SGHTA, CDR2 FQGTGA. V gave up 0 bases and J gave up 1 base, with 13 bases separating them. The CDR3 loop spans 16 amino acids.